The 21 T cell receptor beta chains listed next were all sequenced from one sample in a study of technical replicates of blood from a handful of donors. The assay was immunoSEQ multiplex PCR, and TCRdb's table has in-frame clones only and misses some. In the table there are about 84,000 clones, less than 98% of which are singletons. The sequenced sample consisted of T cells isolated from PBMCs. All receptors derive from a human donor in good health.

This rearrangement joins TRBV4-1 to TRBJ1-6; no definite D call. The germline CDR1 and CDR2 sequences are MGHRA and YSYEKL. CDR3 length: 12 residues. The germline V and J ends were trimmed by 2 bases and 7 bases, with 3 bases remaining between them. CDR3 in amino acids: CASSQQNSPLHF. The CDR3 bases are TGCGCCAGCAGCCAACAGAATTCACCCCTCCACTTT.

The chain employs TRBV18 and TRBJ2-7; 8 bases are a match to TRBD1. Per germline, CDR1 KGHSH and CDR2 LQKENI. J lost 2 bases, V lost 0 bases, and 6 bases had no gene match. This CDR3 region has 16 residues. The CDR3 DNA sequence: TGTGCCAGCTCACCACCGGACAGGGTGGTCCCCTACGAGCAGTACTTC. Its translation is CASSPPDRVVPYEQYF.

The chain couples TRBV5-8 to TRBJ1-3; 8 bases fit TRBD1. CDR1 and CDR2 (germline): SGHTS, YDEGEE. J gave up 2 bases and V 4 bases, and 2 bases lay outside the gene matches. The CDR3 spans 14 residues. The CDR3 sequence is CASSPQGAGNTIYF. In DNA, the CDR3 is TGTGCCAGCAGCCCACAGGGGGCTGGAAACACCATATATTTT.

The J gene is TRBJ2-7, the V gene TRBV5-6, with a possible D match to TRBD2 (6 bases). CDR1 SGHDT and CDR2 YYEEEE come from the germline V gene. Trimming took off 4 bases at V and 2 bases at J, with 19 bases between the two ends. There are 16 residues in the CDR3. CDR3 in amino acids: CASSPKPGRGTYEQYF. The DNA of the CDR3 is TGTGCCAGCAGCCCAAAGCCGGGACGGGGGACCTACGAGCAGTACTTC.

This chain connects TRBV19 to TRBJ1-2; D call uncertain. CDR3 length: 14 amino acids. Trimming pared 4 bases from V and 6 bases from J, leaving 15 bases between. Germline CDR1 is LNHDA and CDR2 is SQIVND (reference sequence). CDR3 sequence: CASSTRMETDGYTF. In DNA form, the CDR3 reads TGTGCCAGTAGTACCCGGATGGAGACTGATGGCTACACCTTC.

The chain links TRBV19 to TRBJ1-2; D is unresolved. The germline V gene encodes CDR1 LNHDA and CDR2 SQIVND (reference sequence). Trimming cost V 3 bases and J 8 bases, with 13 bases left between them. CDR3 length: 13 amino acids. This chain's CDR3 is CASSIQPPGGYTF. The CDR3 DNA reads as TGTGCCAGTAGTATCCAACCCCCGGGAGGCTACACCTTC.

This chain uses TRBV7-6 with TRBJ2-5; D is uncertain. V was trimmed by 5 bases and J by 5 bases, leaving 9 bases between them. CDR3 length equals 12 residues. CDR1 and CDR2 from the germline V gene are SGHVS and FNYEAQ. The CDR3 nucleotides read TGTGCCAGCAGCCCAATCGGGGAGACCCAGTACTTC. Residues: CASSPIGETQYF. Looking up the rest from reference TRBV7-6 and TRBJ2-5 gives the full variable domain: GAGVSQSPRYKVTKRGQDVALRCDPISGHVSLYWYRQALGQGPEFLTYFNYEAQQDKSGLPNDRFSAERPEGSISTLTIQRTEQRDSAMYRCASSPIGETQYFGPGTRLLVL.

The J gene is TRBJ1-4, the V gene TRBV6-6; 9 bases line up with TRBD1. The CDR3 extends over 14 amino acids. Germline V CDR1 and CDR2: MNHNY, SVGAGI (reference sequence). The ends lost 8 bases at V and 7 bases at J; junction bases unmatched: 8. The CDR3 loop reads CASSYGGQGEKLFF. The CDR3 nucleotides read TGTGCCAGCTCCTACGGGGGACAGGGTGAAAAACTGTTTTTT.

The chain links TRBV6-4 to TRBJ2-1, with D maybe TRBD1 (6 bases). V lost 0 bases and J 7 bases, leaving 16 bases between the germline ends. The germline V gene has CDR1 MRHNA and CDR2 SNTAGT. The CDR3 covers 16 residues. CDR3 protein: CASSDSGLGAGNEQFF. CDR3 DNA sequence: TGTGCCAGCAGTGACTCCGGGCTGGGGGCTGGGAATGAGCAGTTCTTC.

This clone was detected only once. The rearrangement links TRBV19 to TRBJ2-7; D gene ambiguous. V dropped 5 bases and J dropped 5 bases, with 10 bases sitting between them. There are 12 residues in the CDR3. Germline V gene data show CDR1 as LNHDA and CDR2 as SQIVND (reference sequence). The CDR3 nucleotides are TGTGCCAGTAGTCGGTCCCAGGACGAGCAGTACTTC. Its translation: CASSRSQDEQYF.

This chain joins TRBV11-3 and TRBJ2-7; tentatively, D is TRBD1 (5 bases). Germline V CDR1 and CDR2: SGHNT, YENEEA. V was trimmed by 1 base and J by 6 bases, leaving 10 bases between them. This CDR3 has 13 residues. The CDR3 spells CASSLAGFGEQYF. The CDR3 DNA reads TGTGCCAGCAGCTTAGCAGGGTTCGGCGAGCAGTACTTC.

The V gene is TRBV9, the J gene TRBJ2-3; the D gene is possibly TRBD2 (6 bases). Per germline, CDR1 SGDLS and CDR2 YYNGEE. Trimming left V 3 bases short and J 4 bases short, with 15 bases between. There are 15 residues in the CDR3. The CDR3 protein is CASSDDRLVSDTQYF. CDR3 in DNA: TGTGCCAGCAGCGACGACCGACTAGTTTCAGATACGCAGTATTTT.

This chain joins TRBV9 and TRBJ2-7; 8 nucleotides match TRBD2. V shed 4 bases and J 7 bases; nucleotides not matched to a gene: 13. The CDR3 loop spans 15 amino acids. The germline V gene encodes CDR1 SGDLS and CDR2 YYNGEE. CDR3 loop: CASSPQRGGTLEQYF. The CDR3 DNA reads TGTGCCAGCAGCCCCCAGCGCGGGGGGACCCTGGAGCAGTACTTC.

V is TRBV7-6 and J is TRBJ2-5; the match to TRBD1 covers 7 bases. The CDR3 totals 18 residues. V lost 1 base to trimming and J lost 2 bases; unmatched junction nucleotides: 13. Germline-derived CDR1 and CDR2 are SGHVS and FNYEAQ. In DNA form, the CDR3 reads TGTGCCAGCAGCTTAGGGTATTTCGGACAGGATTTACAAGAGACCCAGTACTTC. Translating gives CASSLGYFGQDLQETQYF. The whole variable domain, filled in from reference TRBV7-6 and TRBJ2-5, reads GAGVSQSPRYKVTKRGQDVALRCDPISGHVSLYWYRQALGQGPEFLTYFNYEAQQDKSGLPNDRFSAERPEGSISTLTIQRTEQRDSAMYRCASSLGYFGQDLQETQYFGPGTRLLVL.

This sequence joins TRBV7-3 and TRBJ1-1; the match to TRBD1 covers 8 bases. Trimming removed 3 bases from V and 7 bases from J; junction bases left unmatched: 4. CDR1 and CDR2 from the germline V gene are SGHTA and FQGTGA. The length of the CDR3 is 13 residues. The CDR3 loop reads CASSFLQGVEAFF. The DNA of the CDR3 is TGTGCCAGCAGCTTCTTACAGGGGGTTGAAGCTTTCTTT.

The J gene is TRBJ2-1, the V gene TRBV10-2, with D possibly being TRBD1 (6 bases). The CDR3 consists of 15 residues. Trimming took 2 bases from V and 0 from J, leaving 8 bases between them. Germline CDR1 WSHSY, CDR2 SAAADI. This CDR3 is CASSEDRSSYNEQFF. CDR3 sequence (DNA): TGCGCCAGCAGTGAGGACAGGAGCTCCTACAATGAGCAGTTCTTC.

The chain is built from TRBV11-3 and TRBJ2-7, with 10 bases identical to TRBD1. The junction had 13 bases not matched to a gene; V was cut back by 5 bases and J by 3 bases. There are 17 residues in the CDR3. Germline V gene data show CDR1 as SGHNT and CDR2 as YENEEA. CDR3 protein: CASSPRTGGGLGYEQYF. The CDR3 nucleotides are TGTGCCAGCAGCCCACGGACAGGGGGGGGTCTCGGCTACGAGCAGTACTTC.

In this sample, this clone turned up once. The chain combines TRBV4-1 with TRBJ2-1; D perhaps matches TRBD2 (5 bases). V dropped 4 bases and J dropped 11 bases, with 12 bases sitting between them. The germline V gene has CDR1 MGHRA and CDR2 YSYEKL. The CDR3 covers 12 residues. The CDR3 nucleotides read TGCGCCAGCAGCCCTCCACTAGAGAAGCAGTTCTTC. It encodes CASSPPLEKQFF.

This chain joins TRBV21-1 and TRBJ2-7; the table names TRBD2, a call not compared with the DNA. TRBV21-1 is reported as a pseudogene. The CDR3 sequence is 15 residues long. CDR3 nucleotide sequence: TGTGCCAGCAGCCGACTAGTGGGGGGGCCGTGCGAGCAGTACTTC. It encodes CASSRLVGGPCEQYF.

The rearrangement uses TRBV5-1 and TRBJ2-7, with a weak D call TRBD1 (6 bases). The germline gives CDR1 SGHRS, CDR2 YFSETQ. This CDR3 region has 16 residues. Trimming removed 4 bases at V and 0 bases at J, with 17 bases between. CDR3 DNA sequence: TGCGCCAGCAGCCCCCGGCAAGACAGGAACTCCTACGAGCAGTACTTC. Protein product: CASSPRQDRNSYEQYF.

V gene TRBV20-1 combines with J gene TRBJ2-7; D remains ambiguous. The CDR3 sequence is 11 residues long. Germline-derived CDR1 and CDR2 are DFQATT and SNEGSKA (reference sequence). Trimming took 5 bases from V and 2 from J, leaving 7 bases between them. This CDR3 reads CSAPVAYEQYF. The CDR3 DNA reads TGCAGTGCTCCAGTGGCCTACGAGCAGTACTTC.